Below, 19 T cell receptor beta chains from the same sample are listed, as sequenced in a study of vaccination and CD4 T cells after COVID-19 (dated by TCRdb to between 2022 and 2023). The intended sense of this specimen's treatment or condition label: roughly 10-day PBMC culture with coronavirus spike peptide pools or control peptides (ViraFEST assay). The library came from PCR. The reads were generated on an Illumina iSeq 100. TCR sequencing of DNA from cultured CD4+ T cells used the Oncomine TCR Beta short-read assay at the Johns Hopkins FTIC core. The public reads were reanalyzed by TCRdb: fastp trimming at Q25, MiXCR alignment, in-frame beta chains only. Identical CDR3 protein sequences are pooled into one entry, listed with their most common genes and DNA. The sample yields more than 12,000 distinct CDR3 sequences; 65% to 75% were counted once. The ten largest clonotypes hold roughly 15% of the sample.

Their recognized antigens are unknown. The sequencing input was CD4+ T cells from blood, cultured in vitro. The receptors come from a human donor who had recovered from COVID-19.

This clonotype was recorded once. The chain is built from TRBV27 and TRBJ2-1; TRBD2 is a possible D gene (6 bases). Looked up from germline, CDR1 is MNHEY and CDR2 is SMNVEV (reference sequence). This CDR3 is 13 amino acids long. Trimming took off 6 bases at V and 8 bases at J, with 14 bases between the two ends. DNA of the CDR3: TGTGCCAGCAGGCGACTGGGGGAGGATGAGCAGTTCTTC. This sequence encodes CASRRLGEDEQFF.

This clonotype has only one observation. The genes are TRBV19 and TRBJ1-1, with D maybe TRBD1 (6 bases). Germline lookup yields CDR1 LNHDA and CDR2 SQIVND (reference sequence). The CDR3 is 16 residues long. Trimming left V 3 bases short and J 0 bases short, with 14 bases between. CDR3: CASSIRGAPMNTEAFF. The CDR3, as DNA: TGTGCCAGTAGTATCCGGGGGGCCCCCATGAACACTGAAGCTTTCTTT.

This chain uses TRBV20-1 with TRBJ1-1, with D tentatively TRBD1 (5 bases). This CDR3 has 13 amino acids. V was trimmed by 4 bases and J by 2 bases, leaving 11 bases between them. Germline CDR1 is DFQATT and CDR2 is SNEGSKA (reference sequence). This CDR3 is CSAIKGFNTEAFF. The CDR3 DNA sequence: TGCAGTGCTATAAAGGGGTTTAACACTGAAGCTTTCTTT.

The chain couples TRBV12-3 or TRBV12-4 to TRBJ1-5; a weak D match, TRBD1 (5 bases). The CDR3 is 15 residues long. V gave up 6 bases and J gave up 0 bases, with 12 bases separating them. The CDR3 DNA is TGTGCCAGCAGCCCGGGGGGTCCTAGCAATCAGCCCCAGCATTTT. Residues: CASSPGGPSNQPQHF.

The chain employs TRBV20-1 and TRBJ2-2; TRBD2 matches 10 bases. The germline CDR1 and CDR2 sequences are DFQATT and SNEGSKA (reference sequence). Trimming took 0 bases from V and 7 from J; bases not matched to a gene: 8. The CDR3 covers 16 residues. CDR3 coding DNA: TGCAGTGCTAGAGATGTGGGGACTAGCGTAGACGGGGAGCTGTTTTTT. Translating it yields CSARDVGTSVDGELFF.

This clonotype was detected a few times. The chain employs TRBV20-1 and TRBJ2-3; D gene unclear. The CDR3 totals 11 residues. Germline V gene lookup returns CDR1 DFQATT and CDR2 SNEGSKA (reference sequence). The germline V and J ends were trimmed by 3 bases and 0 bases, with 1 base remaining between them. Here the CDR3 DNA reads TGCAGTGCTAGCAGCACAGATACGCAGTATTTT. Translated, it gives CSASSTDTQYF.

The J gene is TRBJ1-1, the V gene TRBV12-3 or TRBV12-4, with 9 bases that match TRBD1. The CDR3 is made up of 14 amino acids. The junction had 5 bases not matched to a gene; V was cut back by 4 bases and J by 5 bases. The CDR3 DNA is TGTGCCAGCAGTTCCAACAGGGGGCGGACTGAAGCTTTCTTT. Translation: CASSSNRGRTEAFF.

J is TRBJ1-3 and V is TRBV20-1; TRBD1 is a possible D gene (6 bases). The CDR3 extends over 16 amino acids. Between the trimmed V and J ends, which lost 2 bases and 3 bases, there was a span of 17 bases. CDR1 is DFQATT and CDR2 is SNEGSKA in the germline V gene (reference sequence). CDR3 in DNA: TGCAGTGCTAGAACCGGGGGGGCGGTGATTGGAAACACCATATATTTT. Encoded protein: CSARTGGAVIGNTIYF.

The rearrangement uses TRBV20-1 and TRBJ1-1; maybe TRBD1 (5 bases). Trimming removed 1 base at V and 5 bases at J, with 14 bases between. CDR3 length: 14 residues. In germline, CDR1 is DFQATT, CDR2 SNEGSKA (reference sequence). The CDR3 loop reads CSARAGRVWTEAFF. The CDR3 DNA reads TGCAGTGCTAGAGCCGGCAGGGTATGGACTGAAGCTTTCTTT.

CDR3 loop: CASRSVPSGLFF. CDR3 sequence (DNA): TGTGCCAGCAGATCGGTCCCCTCGGGGCTGTTTTTT. This chain uses TRBV6-2 or TRBV6-3 with TRBJ2-2; no firm D call. Trimming took 6 bases from V and 13 from J, leaving 15 bases between them. The CDR3 has 12 amino acids. The germline V gene encodes CDR1 MNHEY and CDR2 SVGEGT.

The V gene is TRBV7-2, the J gene TRBJ1-5; D not resolved. Germline CDR1 SGHTA, CDR2 FQGNSA. The CDR3 is 14 amino acids. V lost 5 bases and J lost 1, with 9 bases in between. CDR3 loop: CASSIEVSNQPQHF. CDR3 DNA: TGTGCCAGCAGCATCGAGGTGAGCAATCAGCCCCAGCATTTT.

This chain joins TRBV28 and TRBJ1-2, with a weak D call TRBD1 (6 bases). The V end was cut by 1 base, the J end by 7 bases, with 16 bases between. The CDR3 is 15 residues long. Germline V lookup: CDR1 MDHEN, CDR2 SYDVKM. CDR3 nucleotide sequence: TGTGCCAGCAGTTTATATGGGAACAGGGCCCGTGGCTACACCTTC. Translating gives CASSLYGNRARGYTF.

The chain employs TRBV7-9 and TRBJ1-2; 10 bases agree with TRBD1. Germline V gene data show CDR1 as SEHNR and CDR2 as FQNEAQ (reference sequence). The V segment lost 3 bases and the J segment 7 bases; nucleotides outside the gene matches: 8. The CDR3 runs 15 residues. Here the CDR3 DNA reads TGTGCCAGCAGCTTGACGACAGGGGGCTTGTCTGGCTACACCTTC. Its protein product is CASSLTTGGLSGYTF.

The CDR3 is CASSFNRDQPQHF. CDR3 coding DNA: TGTGCCAGCAGCTTTAATAGGGATCAGCCCCAGCATTTT. The J gene is TRBJ1-5, the V gene TRBV7-9; D gene unclear. The CDR3 loop spans 13 amino acids. Trimming stripped 3 bases from V and 5 bases from J, with 8 bases between. Germline V gives CDR1 SEHNR, CDR2 FQNEAQ (reference sequence).

Here the CDR3 reads CASSEQTSKADTQYF. CDR3 bases: TGTGCCAGCAGTGAACAGACTAGCAAGGCAGATACGCAGTATTTT. The V and J genes are TRBV25-1 and TRBJ2-3; 7 bases line up with TRBD2. This CDR3 region has 15 residues. The V and J ends lost 2 bases and 4 bases, in that order; junction bases with no gene match: 6. The V gene's germline CDR1 is MGHDK and CDR2 SYGVNS.

This clonotype was observed once. J is TRBJ2-7 and V is TRBV18; D may be TRBD1 (6 bases). The CDR3 sequence is 16 residues long. V was pared by 4 bases and J by 1 base, with 17 bases between. CDR1 KGHSH and CDR2 LQKENI come from the germline V gene. Written as DNA, the CDR3 is TGTGCCAGCTCACAGGGGGTCCAGGGTCGATCCTACGAGCAGTACTTC. Its translation is CASSQGVQGRSYEQYF.

The chain couples TRBV30 to TRBJ2-5; D remains unclear. Trimming took 2 bases from V and 0 from J, leaving 4 bases between them. Germline CDR1 reads GTSNPN; CDR2 reads SVGIG (reference sequence). The CDR3 is 12 residues long. CDR3 in amino acids: CAWSFHQETQYF. CDR3 nucleotide sequence: TGTGCCTGGAGTTTTCACCAAGAGACCCAGTACTTC. The full variable domain, with the rest looked up from reference TRBV30 and TRBJ2-5, is SQTIHQWPATLVQPVGSPLSLECTVEGTSNPNLYWYRQAAGRGLQLLFYSVGIGQISSEVPQNLSASRPQDRQFILSSKKLLLSDSGFYLCAWSFHQETQYFGPGTRLLVL.

This chain connects TRBV7-2 to TRBJ1-1, with 8 bases matching TRBD1. CDR3 length equals 16 residues. The V segment lost 5 bases and the J segment 2 bases; nucleotides outside the gene matches: 10. The germline CDR1 and CDR2 sequences are SGHTA and FQGNSA. In DNA form, the CDR3 reads TGTGCCAGCAGCCTCAGGACAGGGCACGGAAACACTGAAGCTTTCTTT. Translation gives CASSLRTGHGNTEAFF.

By proportion, this clonotype is medium-sized (0.01 to 0.1%). The rearrangement uses TRBV2 and TRBJ1-3; D unresolved. Trimming shortened V by 6 bases and J by 0 bases, and 12 bases separated the two germline ends. The CDR3 consists of 15 residues. Germline V gives CDR1 SNHLY, CDR2 FYNNEI. The CDR3 here is CASRADQYSGNTIYF. Written as DNA, the CDR3 is TGTGCCAGCAGGGCAGACCAATACTCTGGAAACACCATATATTTT.